This T cell receptor beta chain was captured in a study of radiation and T cells in renal cell carcinoma. Study background: Nephrectomy followed 15 Gy stereotactic body radiation by 4 weeks.

Trimming shortened V by 3 bases and J by 9 bases, and 13 bases separated the two germline ends. Per the germline V gene, CDR1 is SGDLS and CDR2 is YYNGEE. This CDR3 comprises 13 residues. Profiled with immunoSEQ multiplex PCR; TCRdb holds only in-frame clones, not every one. The sample has some 150,000 clones, approximately 87% seen once; the top ten hold around a quarter. Sample time point: baseline pretreatment blood. Treatment denoted: 15 Gy SBRT to primary tumor, nephrectomy 4 weeks later. This renal cell carcinoma was of the clear cell type. Study-wide points: Top tumor clonotypes rose in blood 2 weeks post-radiation, then contracted. Pretreatment tumor biopsies were lacking, so baseline clonotypes are unknown.

Comments on this clone: Its specificity is not known.

The rearrangement uses TRBV9 and TRBJ1-5; D is ambiguous. The origin of this receptor is a woman in her forties or fifties with renal cell carcinoma. The sample was blood, taken from a patient whose treatment included radiotherapy and nephrectomy. The CDR3 is CASSEDAVGPQHF. The CDR3 nucleotides are TGTGCCAGCAGCGAGGACGCCGTAGGGCCCCAGCATTTT.